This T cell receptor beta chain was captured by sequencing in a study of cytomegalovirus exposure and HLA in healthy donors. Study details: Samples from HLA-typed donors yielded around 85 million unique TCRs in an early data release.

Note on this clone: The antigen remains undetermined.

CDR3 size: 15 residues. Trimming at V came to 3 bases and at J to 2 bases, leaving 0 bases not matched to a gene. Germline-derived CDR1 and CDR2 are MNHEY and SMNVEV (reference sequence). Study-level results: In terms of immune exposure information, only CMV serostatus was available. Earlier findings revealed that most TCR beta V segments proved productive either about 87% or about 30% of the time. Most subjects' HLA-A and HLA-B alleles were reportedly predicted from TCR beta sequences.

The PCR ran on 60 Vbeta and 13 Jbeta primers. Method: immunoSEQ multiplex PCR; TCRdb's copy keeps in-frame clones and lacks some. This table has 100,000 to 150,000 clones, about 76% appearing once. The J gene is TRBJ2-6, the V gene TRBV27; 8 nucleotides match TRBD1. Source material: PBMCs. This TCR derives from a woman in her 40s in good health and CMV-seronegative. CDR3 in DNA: TGTGCCAGCAGTTTGGACAGGGCTGGGGCCAACGTCCTGACTTTC. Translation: CASSLDRAGANVLTF.